This TCR beta chain was obtained from a study of T cell responses to AZD1222 COVID-19 vaccine. Regarding the study as a whole: Spike as a whole was targeted by vaccine-associated CD4 TCRs, dominant at 160-218 and 743-854.

Details on this clone: What it binds is unknown.

J lost 1 base, V lost 1 base, and 7 bases had no gene match. Germline CDR1 and CDR2: SGHVS and FQNEAQ. The CDR3 is 18 residues long. Assay: immunoSEQ multiplex PCR; the TCRdb copy retains only in-frame clones and omits some. The sample lists fewer than 120,000 clones; approximately 94% were seen once. The sequence derives from an adult who received the AZD1222 COVID-19 vaccine. This specimen was peripheral blood, taken 28 days after the second AZD1222 dose. The chain is built from TRBV7-8 and TRBJ2-3; TRBD2 matches at 11 bases. CDR3 in amino acids: CASSLGTSGFWGTDTQYF. DNA of the CDR3: TGTGCCAGCAGCTTAGGGACTAGCGGGTTTTGGGGCACAGATACGCAGTATTTT.